This T cell receptor beta chain derives from a study of identical twins. TCRdb used MiXCR to reprocess the 5' RACE reads, holding one entry per CDR3 protein. The repertoire consists of roughly 540,000 distinct CDR3 sequences, with 20% to 25% occurring once and the leading ten covering around 0.9%. In its sample, this clonotype was seen a few times. Antigen: not known. Study-level results: Zero-insertion analyses were open to partial confounding by invariant MAIT and iNKT cells.

All donors were healthy Caucasians. These data are also associated with another study on T cells expressing NK-cell markers. That source reports: Leadership of the CD3+CD56-NKG2C+ fraction also belonged to these clonotypes in a handful of donors.

This TCR was sampled from a woman aged 18-30 years in good health. The sample was CD4+ T cells sorted from blood.

The CDR3 sequence is CATTRDRQREQYF. DNA for the CDR3: TGTGCCACCACGAGGGACAGGCAGCGCGAGCAGTACTTC. The chain uses TRBV10-3 and TRBJ2-7; 8 nucleotides agree with TRBD1. Looked up from germline, CDR1 is ENHRY and CDR2 is SYGVKD. After removal of 10 bases from V and 6 bases from J, the junction contained 11 bases not matched to a gene. The length of the CDR3 is 13 residues.